These 23 T cell receptor beta chains share one sample of origin, sequenced in a study of cytomegalovirus exposure and HLA in healthy donors. 60 Vbeta and 13 Jbeta primers were used in PCR. Measured with immunoSEQ multiplex PCR; TCRdb has only the in-frame clones, and not every one. The repertoire holds 120,000 to 150,000 clones, with 80% to 85% as singletons. The sample comprised PBMCs. All receptors derive from a male donor in good health and CMV-seropositive.

The chain has TRBV7-9 and TRBJ2-3; 7 nucleotides align to TRBD2. V was clipped by 0 bases and J by 6 bases; unmatched bases: 0. Germline V gene sequence: CDR1 SEHNR, CDR2 FQNEAQ (reference sequence). This CDR3 contains 13 residues. The CDR3 DNA sequence: TGTGCCAGCAGCTTAGCGGGGGGGGATACGCAGTATTTT. Its protein is CASSLAGGDTQYF.

The DNA for the CDR3 is TGTGCCAGCAGTGAACCCGGGAGTCCCAATGAGCAGTTCTTC. The encoded protein is CASSEPGSPNEQFF. This chain uses TRBV25-1 with TRBJ2-1; possibly TRBD2 for D (6 bases). CDR1 is MGHDK, CDR2 SYGVNS, per germline. V lost 2 bases to trimming and J lost 6 bases, with 11 bases between them. The CDR3 loop spans 14 amino acids.

The V gene is TRBV12-5, the J gene TRBJ1-6, with D perhaps TRBD1 (5 bases). CDR1 is LGHNT, CDR2 FRNRAP, per germline. The CDR3 has 15 amino acids. V dropped 2 bases and J dropped 9 bases, with 14 bases sitting between them. CDR3 DNA sequence: TGTGCTAGTGGTTTGTCTCAGGGTTTAGGTTCACCCCTCCACTTT. Translation: CASGLSQGLGSPLHF.

This clone has a handful of counts. The chain links TRBV25-1 to TRBJ1-1; D not resolved. V was clipped by 0 bases and J by 6 bases, with 8 bases between them. Germline-derived CDR1 and CDR2 are MGHDK and SYGVNS. The CDR3 has 13 amino acids. The DNA for the CDR3 is TGTGCCAGCAGTGAATATGAGGAATCTGAAGCTTTCTTT. Translated: CASSEYEESEAFF.

The chain joins TRBV15 to TRBJ2-1, with D possibly TRBD2 on 6 matching bases. The CDR3 totals 14 residues. The germline gives CDR1 LNHNV, CDR2 YYDKDF (reference sequence). The ends were cut back, 6 bases at V and 8 bases at J, with 17 bases in the middle. The CDR3 region is CATSGGTLSDEQFF. The DNA for the CDR3 is TGTGCCACCAGTGGGGGGACCCTGAGTGATGAGCAGTTCTTC.

This chain connects TRBV2 to TRBJ1-6; a possible D gene is TRBD1 (6 bases). Looked up from germline, CDR1 is SNHLY and CDR2 is FYNNEI. Trimming pared 10 bases from V and 5 bases from J, leaving 15 bases between. The CDR3 is 14 residues long. CDR3 bases: TGTGCCACCGATGAACAGGGAAATAATTCACCCCTCCACTTT. Residues: CATDEQGNNSPLHF.

CDR3 DNA: TGTGCCAGCAGCGTACAGGGGAGCTATGGCTACACCTTC. This translates into CASSVQGSYGYTF. The chain has TRBV9 and TRBJ1-2, with D perhaps TRBD1 (6 bases). V lost 1 base and J 4 bases, leaving 8 bases between the germline ends. Looked up from germline, CDR1 is SGDLS and CDR2 is YYNGEE. CDR3 length: 13 residues. The full variable domain, rest sourced from reference TRBV9 and TRBJ1-2, is DSGVTQTPKHLITATGQRVTLRCSPRSGDLSVYWYQQSLDQGLQFLIQYYNGEERAKGNILERFSAQQFPDLHSELNLSSLELGDSALYFCASSVQGSYGYTFGSGTRLTVV.

The chain uses TRBV13 and TRBJ2-7; 8 bases align to TRBD2. The CDR3 totals 14 residues. Germline V gene data show CDR1 as PRHDT and CDR2 as FYEKMQ (reference sequence). The trim removed 1 base at V and 6 bases at J, leaving 5 bases unmatched. The CDR3 is CASSLADRGGEQYF. As DNA, the CDR3 is TGTGCCAGCAGCTTAGCCGACCGGGGGGGCGAGCAGTACTTC.

V usage is TRBV5-4 and J usage is TRBJ2-5, with D unresolved. This CDR3 is 11 amino acids long. V was cut by 3 bases and J by 2 bases, with 2 bases left in between. The germline gives CDR1 SGHNT, CDR2 YYREEE (reference sequence). The CDR3, as DNA: TGTGCCAGCAGCTCACAAGAGACCCAGTACTTC. It translates to CASSSQETQYF.

V gene TRBV5-4 combines with J gene TRBJ2-7; a possible D gene is TRBD1 (5 bases). Trimming took off 0 bases at V and 3 bases at J, with 10 bases between the two ends. Germline loops: CDR1 SGHNT, CDR2 YYREEE (reference sequence). This CDR3 is 14 amino acids long. The CDR3 coding sequence is TGTGCCAGCAGCTTGGGTCAGGGAAGCTACGAGCAGTACTTC. It codes for CASSLGQGSYEQYF.

The sample holds one count of this clone. The chain is built from TRBV11-2 and TRBJ2-5; D gene uncertain. The germline gives CDR1 SGHAT, CDR2 FQNNGV. CDR3 length: 14 residues. Between the trimmed V and J ends, which lost 1 base and 2 bases, there was a span of 8 bases. CDR3 nucleotide sequence: TGTGCCAGCAGCTTAGTAAGAGTTCAAGAGACCCAGTACTTC. It codes for CASSLVRVQETQYF.

The genes are TRBV27 and TRBJ1-2; 7 positions agree with TRBD1. Trimming at V came to 2 bases and at J to 2 bases, leaving 2 bases not matched to a gene. This CDR3 comprises 14 residues. Germline CDR1 and CDR2: MNHEY and SMNVEV (reference sequence). CDR3 in amino acids: CASSLTGANYGYTF. The DNA for the CDR3 is TGTGCCAGCAGTTTAACAGGGGCGAACTATGGCTACACCTTC.

J is TRBJ2-1 and V is TRBV28; 12 bases agree with TRBD2. There are 15 residues in the CDR3. CDR1 and CDR2 (germline): MDHEN, SYDVKM. With 2 bases clipped from V and 7 bases from J, the junction kept 3 bases outside the gene matches. In DNA, the CDR3 is TGTGCCAGCAGTTTAAACGGACTAGCGGGAAATGAGCAGTTCTTC. It encodes CASSLNGLAGNEQFF.

The V call is TRBV7-2, the J call TRBJ2-5, with D perhaps matching TRBD2 (7 bases). The germline V gene has CDR1 SGHTA and CDR2 FQGNSA. Trimming pared 4 bases from V and 2 bases from J, leaving 17 bases between. CDR3 length: 16 residues. CDR3 loop: CASSWRGGALQETQYF. The DNA for the CDR3 is TGTGCCAGCAGCTGGAGGGGGGGGGCCCTTCAAGAGACCCAGTACTTC.

The rearrangement joins TRBV5-4 to TRBJ2-1; perhaps TRBD1 as D (5 bases). The V end was cut by 0 bases, the J end by 5 bases, with 12 bases between. Germline CDR1 and CDR2: SGHNT and YYREEE (reference sequence). The CDR3 covers 15 residues. The chain's CDR3 is CASSLGGTVNNEQFF. In DNA, the CDR3 is TGTGCCAGCAGCTTGGGGGGCACGGTAAACAATGAGCAGTTCTTC.

V is TRBV18 and J is TRBJ2-1; the match to TRBD2 covers 7 bases. Germline V CDR1 and CDR2: KGHSH, LQKENI. Unmatched junction bases numbered 11, after V lost 0 bases and J lost 6 bases. CDR3 length: 17 amino acids. CDR3 protein: CASSPPSSGGPTNEQFF. DNA of the CDR3: TGTGCCAGCTCACCACCGTCTAGCGGAGGCCCAACCAATGAGCAGTTCTTC.

The rearrangement uses TRBV6-5 and TRBJ1-6, with D unresolved. Trimming stripped 5 bases from V and 7 bases from J, with 12 bases between. This CDR3 is built from 14 residues. Germline CDR1 MNHEY, CDR2 SVGAGI. CDR3: CASSEVGGNSPLHF. In DNA form, the CDR3 reads TGTGCCAGCAGTGAAGTCGGAGGGAATTCACCCCTCCACTTT.

CDR3 sequence reads: CASRRASGSMIGYNEQFF. As DNA, the CDR3 is TGCGCCAGCAGACGAGCTAGCGGGAGTATGATAGGGTACAATGAGCAGTTCTTC. The J gene is TRBJ2-1, the V gene TRBV10-2, with TRBD2 matching 10 bases. The CDR3 length is 18 residues. The germline V gene encodes CDR1 WSHSY and CDR2 SAAADI. Trimming removed 6 bases from V and 4 bases from J; junction bases left unmatched: 15.

The V and J genes are TRBV4-3 and TRBJ2-1; D gene ambiguous. V lost 0 bases and J lost 4, with 16 bases in between. Per germline, CDR1 LGHNA and CDR2 YSLEER. The CDR3 covers 17 residues. For the CDR3, the DNA is TGCGCCAGCAGCCAAGATCTGTTGAGGCCCGGGTACAATGAGCAGTTCTTC. Protein: CASSQDLLRPGYNEQFF.

The chain recombines TRBV15 with TRBJ1-1; D not resolved. Trimming left V 0 bases short and J 7 bases short, with 9 bases between. CDR3 length: 13 residues. Looked up from germline, CDR1 is LNHNV and CDR2 is YYDKDF (reference sequence). The CDR3 protein is CATSRDRHSEAFF. CDR3 nucleotides: TGTGCCACCAGCAGAGATCGGCACAGTGAAGCTTTCTTT.

The CDR3 sequence is CASTLGQNYGYTF. The CDR3, as DNA: TGTGCCAGCACCCTTGGGCAGAACTATGGCTACACCTTC. The V gene is TRBV6-5, the J gene TRBJ1-2; D uncertain. V was clipped by 7 bases and J by 2 bases, with 11 bases between them. CDR1 MNHEY and CDR2 SVGAGI come from the germline V gene. The CDR3 totals 13 residues.

V is TRBV6-5 and J is TRBJ2-7; tentative D call: TRBD1 (5 bases). This CDR3 has 11 residues. Germline V gene sequence: CDR1 MNHEY, CDR2 SVGAGI. The V end was cut by 6 bases, the J end by 9 bases, with 12 bases between. CDR3 DNA sequence: TGTGCCAGCAGCCCTGGGGCTGGGCAGTACTTC. It is translated as CASSPGAGQYF.

The V call is TRBV13, the J call TRBJ1-1, with D possibly matching TRBD1 (5 bases). The germline V gene encodes CDR1 PRHDT and CDR2 FYEKMQ (reference sequence). This CDR3 has 16 residues. The V end lost 4 bases, the J end lost 0 bases, and 15 bases lay between the germline ends. The CDR3 loop is CASSSGLSWMNTEAFF. CDR3 bases: TGTGCCAGCAGCTCGGGACTTTCGTGGATGAACACTGAAGCTTTCTTT.